These 29 T cell receptor beta chains were sequenced from one sample in a study of T cell changes during pregnancy in multiple sclerosis (dated by TCRdb to the late 2010s). Preparation of the library involved the immunoSEQ multiplex PCR assay. The immuneACCESS repertoire file appears here via TCRdb, limited to in-frame rearrangements. These files lack a portion of the clones; in checked studies, under half of the deficit traces to unresolved V genes, and the cause of the others is not known. Across this sample there are some 85,000 clones, with roughly 94% seen only once. 0.7% to 0.95% of the sample rests with the top ten. The sample was peripheral blood, taken in the third trimester of pregnancy. The receptors come from a female donor with multiple sclerosis, enrolled in a pregnancy study.

This sequence joins TRBV7-3 and TRBJ2-3; 12 bases are shared with TRBD2. The CDR3 contains 17 residues. Germline lookup yields CDR1 SGHTA and CDR2 FQGTGA. V lost 5 bases to trimming and J lost 4 bases; unmatched junction nucleotides: 10. Here the CDR3 DNA reads TGTGCCAGCAGCCCTGACCAGACTAGCGGGAGTGCAGATACGCAGTATTTT. It translates to CASSPDQTSGSADTQYF. The full variable domain, rest sourced from reference TRBV7-3 and TRBJ2-3, is GAGVSQTPSNKVTEKGKYVELRCDPISGHTALYWYRQSLGQGPEFLIYFQGTGAADDSGLPNDRFFAVRPEGSVSTLKIQRTERGDSAVYLCASSPDQTSGSADTQYFGPGTRLTVL.

The chain links TRBV6-1 to TRBJ2-5; 7 positions agree with TRBD1. V dropped 4 bases and J dropped 5; count of bases not matched to a gene: 7. CDR1 and CDR2 (germline): MNHNS, SASEGT. The CDR3 consists of 14 residues. The CDR3 sequence is CASSASTGWETQYF. The CDR3 region has the DNA TGTGCCAGCAGTGCTTCGACAGGGTGGGAGACCCAGTACTTC.

This chain connects TRBV2 to TRBJ2-7; D ambiguous. V lost 8 bases and J 6 bases, leaving 11 bases between the germline ends. This CDR3 spans 11 amino acids. Germline CDR1 is SNHLY and CDR2 is FYNNEI. CDR3 loop: CASGTTGEQYF. In nucleotides, the CDR3 is TGTGCCAGCGGCACTACGGGCGAGCAGTACTTC.

The rearrangement joins TRBV27 to TRBJ2-2, with D uncertain. Germline V gives CDR1 MNHEY, CDR2 SMNVEV (reference sequence). The V end lost 6 bases, the J end lost 5 bases, and 4 bases lay between the germline ends. The CDR3 runs 11 residues. Written as DNA, the CDR3 is TGTGCCAGCAGGTCTACCGGGGAGCTGTTTTTT. Protein: CASRSTGELFF.

As DNA, the CDR3 is TGTGCCAGCAGTTTAAGACTGTACAAGGATACGCAGTATTTT. It is translated as CASSLRLYKDTQYF. The chain links TRBV28 to TRBJ2-3; D remains unclear. The CDR3 runs 14 residues. Trimming took 2 bases from V and 6 from J, leaving 12 bases between them. Germline CDR1 MDHEN, CDR2 SYDVKM.

This clone was counted a single time. V usage is TRBV20-1 and J usage is TRBJ2-7, with a possible D match to TRBD1 (5 bases). V gave up 7 bases and J gave up 3 bases, with 10 bases separating them. This CDR3 comprises 11 residues. CDR1 and CDR2 from the germline V gene are DFQATT and SNEGSKA (reference sequence). CDR3 loop: CSVRVLYEQYF. CDR3 nucleotide sequence: TGCAGTGTCAGGGTACTCTACGAGCAGTACTTC.

This clone was counted a single time. This chain connects TRBV6-4 to TRBJ1-1; 7 bases fit TRBD1. The junction had 8 bases not matched to a gene; V was cut back by 3 bases and J by 10 bases. Germline CDR1 and CDR2: MRHNA and SNTAGT. The CDR3 has 13 residues. The DNA of the CDR3 is TGTGCCAGCAGTGAGCATTACCAGGGGGTAGCTTTCTTT. Amino acids: CASSEHYQGVAFF.

This chain connects TRBV30 to TRBJ2-3; 8 bases align to TRBD2. The V gene's germline CDR1 is GTSNPN and CDR2 SVGIG (reference sequence). The V and J ends lost 0 bases and 7 bases, in that order; junction bases with no gene match: 9. The CDR3 is 15 amino acids. The CDR3 bases are TGTGCCTGGAGTGTACGGAGCGGGAGAGAGAATACGCAGTATTTT. It encodes CAWSVRSGRENTQYF.

The chain combines TRBV27 with TRBJ1-3; D not certain. Germline V gives CDR1 MNHEY, CDR2 SMNVEV (reference sequence). The CDR3 sequence is 14 residues long. V was shortened by 5 bases and J by 0 bases, with 8 bases between the two germline ends. The CDR3 is CASSPPNSGNTIYF. The CDR3 nucleotides are TGTGCCAGCAGTCCCCCCAACTCTGGAAACACCATATATTTT.

In this sample, this clone turned up once. The gene calls are TRBV6-6 and TRBJ1-5; 8 nucleotides match TRBD1. The CDR3 loop spans 15 amino acids. In germline, CDR1 is MNHNY, CDR2 SVGAGI (reference sequence). V trimming: 10 bases; J trimming: 0 bases; junction bases outside the gene matches: 8. CDR3 sequence: CATRDRTDSNQPQHF. The DNA of the CDR3 is TGTGCCACCAGGGACAGGACCGATAGCAATCAGCCCCAGCATTTT.

V is TRBV11-2 and J is TRBJ2-7; a weak D match, TRBD1 (5 bases). The CDR3 covers 15 residues. Germline V CDR1 and CDR2: SGHAT, FQNNGV. Trimming took 5 bases from V and 3 from J, leaving 17 bases between them. The CDR3 protein is CASSPSGAGHYEQYF. The CDR3 nucleotides read TGTGCCAGCAGCCCTTCTGGGGCAGGTCACTACGAGCAGTACTTC.

The chain couples TRBV19 to TRBJ1-1, with a weak D call TRBD1 (6 bases). The V end lost 9 bases, the J end lost 1 base, and 15 bases lay between the germline ends. This CDR3 contains 14 residues. Germline V gives CDR1 LNHDA, CDR2 SQIVND (reference sequence). Here the CDR3 DNA reads TGTGCCAGCCATCTACAGGGCGGGAACACTGAAGCTTTCTTT. It encodes CASHLQGGNTEAFF.

CDR3 in DNA: TGTGCCAGCGGCATACAAGGGGGTCAGCCCCAGCATTTT. As protein: CASGIQGGQPQHF. The J gene is TRBJ1-5, the V gene TRBV6-6; weak D call: TRBD1 (6 bases). Germline CDR1 reads MNHNY; CDR2 reads SVGAGI (reference sequence). Trimming removed 8 bases at V and 6 bases at J, with 14 bases between. This CDR3 contains 13 residues.

The sample holds one count of this clone. The J gene is TRBJ1-3, the V gene TRBV15; D might be TRBD1 (6 bases). Trimming shortened V by 5 bases and J by 3 bases, and 14 bases separated the two germline ends. The CDR3 consists of 15 residues. Germline-derived CDR1 and CDR2 are LNHNV and YYDKDF (reference sequence). For the CDR3, the DNA is TGTGCCACCAGCGGGACCCGAGGGGGTGGAAACACCATATATTTT. Protein sequence: CATSGTRGGGNTIYF.

V usage is TRBV7-9 and J usage is TRBJ2-1; 9 bases map to TRBD1. Germline values: CDR1 SEHNR, CDR2 FQNEAQ (reference sequence). Germline trimming cut 5 bases from V and 10 bases from J; bases unmatched to any gene: 9. The CDR3 has 14 amino acids. This CDR3 is CASSIRDRAFEQFF. CDR3 DNA sequence: TGTGCCAGCAGCATCCGGGACAGGGCTTTCGAGCAGTTCTTC.

The chain carries TRBV6-5 and TRBJ2-6; D might be TRBD1 (5 bases). The CDR3 totals 15 residues. V gave up 6 bases and J gave up 0 bases, with 9 bases separating them. CDR1 and CDR2 (germline): MNHEY, SVGAGI. CDR3 nucleotide sequence: TGTGCCAGCAGCAACAGGCGCTCTGGGGCCAACGTCCTGACTTTC. It encodes CASSNRRSGANVLTF.

The chain uses TRBV28 and TRBJ2-1; 7 positions agree with TRBD2. Per germline, CDR1 MDHEN and CDR2 SYDVKM. V shed 4 bases, J shed 5 bases, and the junction held 11 bases outside the gene matches. CDR3 length equals 16 residues. The CDR3: CASSSPSAGANNEQFF. CDR3 nucleotide sequence: TGTGCCAGCAGTTCCCCCTCGGCGGGAGCCAACAATGAGCAGTTCTTC. Combining the CDR3 with reference TRBV28 and TRBJ2-1 gives the whole variable domain DVKVTQSSRYLVKRTGEKVFLECVQDMDHENMFWYRQDPGLGLRLIYFSYDVKMKEKGDIPEGYSVSREKKERFSLILESASTNQTSMYLCASSSPSAGANNEQFFGPGTRLTVL.

The V and J genes are TRBV19 and TRBJ1-2; D is possibly TRBD1 (6 bases). V lost 3 bases to trimming and J lost 6 bases, with 20 bases between them. The germline V gene has CDR1 LNHDA and CDR2 SQIVND (reference sequence). This CDR3 contains 16 residues. The CDR3 DNA sequence: TGTGCCAGTAGTATGGCCCTCGGGGGGCAGGGGAATGGCTACACCTTC. Amino acid sequence: CASSMALGGQGNGYTF.

This chain uses TRBV15 with TRBJ2-7; D possibly corresponds to TRBD2 (5 bases). CDR3 length: 14 residues. Trimming left V 1 base short and J 4 bases short, with 11 bases between. Germline assignment: CDR1 LNHNV and CDR2 YYDKDF (reference sequence). The chain's CDR3 is CATSRGGSAYEQYF. CDR3 sequence (DNA): TGTGCCACCAGCAGAGGGGGTAGCGCGTACGAGCAGTACTTC.

V and J are TRBV7-9 and TRBJ2-7; 9 bases are shared with TRBD2. Germline V CDR1 and CDR2: SEHNR, FQNEAQ (reference sequence). The CDR3 totals 15 residues. Losses at the gene ends were 5 bases for V and 5 bases for J; bases not matched to a gene: 10. Written as DNA, the CDR3 is TGTGCCAGCAGCCGTTTAGCGGGAGCAATCCACGAGCAGTACTTC. Translation gives CASSRLAGAIHEQYF.

This clone is a singleton in its sample. This chain joins TRBV2 and TRBJ1-2; TRBD1 agrees at 9 bases. The CDR3 is 14 residues long. Trimming removed 6 bases from V and 6 bases from J; junction bases left unmatched: 8. CDR1 SNHLY and CDR2 FYNNEI come from the germline V gene. CDR3: CASSRPGTGNGYTF. DNA of the CDR3: TGTGCCAGCAGCCGTCCCGGGACAGGGAATGGCTACACCTTC. Full variable domain (remainder filled in from reference TRBV2 and TRBJ1-2): EPEVTQTPSHQVTQMGQEVILRCVPISNHLYFYWYRQILGQKVEFLVSFYNNEISEKSEIFDDQFSVERPDGSNFTLKIRSTKLEDSAMYFCASSRPGTGNGYTFGSGTRLTVV.

The genes are TRBV5-4 and TRBJ1-1, with TRBD1 as a possible D gene (6 bases). V lost 4 bases and J lost 1, with 11 bases in between. Germline CDR1 is SGHNT and CDR2 is YYREEE (reference sequence). CDR3 length: 14 amino acids. CDR3 nucleotide sequence: TGTGCCAGCAGCATTGGGGGCAGGAACACTGAAGCTTTCTTT. This gives the protein CASSIGGRNTEAFF. Complete variable domain (other parts from reference TRBV5-4 and TRBJ1-1): ETGVTQSPTHLIKTRGQQVTLRCSSQSGHNTVSWYQQALGQGPQFIFQYYREEENGRGNFPPRFSGLQFPNYSSELNVNALELDDSALYLCASSIGGRNTEAFFGQGTRLTVV.

This clone appeared a single time. The chain employs TRBV11-1 and TRBJ2-5, with TRBD2 as a possible D gene (6 bases). V lost 2 bases and J lost 2, with 12 bases in between. Germline CDR1 reads SGHAT; CDR2 reads FQDESV (reference sequence). The CDR3 is 15 residues long. The CDR3, as DNA: TGTGCCAGCAGCTTAAGGCGGGGACTTCAAGAGACCCAGTACTTC. It is translated as CASSLRRGLQETQYF.

This clone was seen once. This chain joins TRBV4-1 and TRBJ2-7; 8 bases are shared with TRBD1. The CDR3 totals 15 residues. Germline loops: CDR1 MGHRA, CDR2 YSYEKL. After removal of 0 bases from V and 5 bases from J, the junction contained 6 bases not matched to a gene. The CDR3 DNA is TGCGCCAGCAGCCAAGATCGACAGGGGTACGACGAGCAGTACTTC. Translation: CASSQDRQGYDEQYF.

This sequence joins TRBV28 and TRBJ2-3; TRBD1 agrees at 7 bases. Germline CDR1 and CDR2: MDHEN and SYDVKM. After removal of 6 bases from V and 4 bases from J, the junction contained 13 bases not matched to a gene. There are 16 residues in the CDR3. CDR3 coding DNA: TGTGCCAGCAGACCACACCAGACAGGGTTTTCAGATACGCAGTATTTT. It yields the protein CASRPHQTGFSDTQYF.

J is TRBJ2-6 and V is TRBV6-4; no firm D call. V lost 4 bases, J lost 0 bases, and 10 bases lay in between. This CDR3 spans 16 amino acids. The V gene's germline CDR1 is MRHNA and CDR2 SNTAGT. The CDR3: CASSGASVSGANVLTF. DNA of the CDR3: TGTGCCAGCAGTGGGGCTTCTGTCTCTGGGGCCAACGTCCTGACTTTC.

The chain carries TRBV7-3 and TRBJ2-1; the D gene is possibly TRBD2 (6 bases). CDR3 length: 16 residues. The ends were cut back, 4 bases at V and 7 bases at J, with 20 bases in the middle. Germline CDR1 reads SGHTA; CDR2 reads FQGTGA. In nucleotides, the CDR3 is TGTGCCAGCAGCTGGGTGAAAGCGGGTGATAAAAATGAGCAGTTCTTC. This codes for CASSWVKAGDKNEQFF.

J is TRBJ1-1 and V is TRBV14; D gene unclear. The germline CDR1 and CDR2 sequences are SGHDN and FVKESK. Trimming took off 1 base at V and 2 bases at J, with 17 bases between the two ends. This CDR3 is 17 amino acids long. The CDR3 region has the DNA TGTGCCAGCAGCCAAGTCCTCGCCGCGGAATTTAACACTGAAGCTTTCTTT. It encodes CASSQVLAAEFNTEAFF.

The chain has TRBV5-1 and TRBJ2-5; 7 bases line up with TRBD2. J lost 4 bases, V lost 0 bases, and 3 bases had no gene match. This CDR3 has 14 amino acids. Germline V CDR1 and CDR2: SGHRS, YFSETQ. This CDR3 is CASSLVVAGETQYF. The DNA of the CDR3 is TGCGCCAGCAGCTTGGTCGTAGCGGGAGAGACCCAGTACTTC.